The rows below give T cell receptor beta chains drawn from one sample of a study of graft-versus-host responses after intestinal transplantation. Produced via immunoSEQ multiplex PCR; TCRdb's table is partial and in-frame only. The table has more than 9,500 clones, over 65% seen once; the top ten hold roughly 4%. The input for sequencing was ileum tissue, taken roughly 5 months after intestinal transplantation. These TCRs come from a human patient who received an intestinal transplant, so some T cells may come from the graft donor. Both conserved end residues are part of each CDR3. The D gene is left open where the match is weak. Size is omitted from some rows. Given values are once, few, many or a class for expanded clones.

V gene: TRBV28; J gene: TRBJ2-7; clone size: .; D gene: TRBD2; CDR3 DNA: TGTGCCAGCAGTTTAGCCCTAGCGGGAGGTTCCCCCGAGCAGTACTTC; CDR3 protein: CASSLALAGGSPEQYF
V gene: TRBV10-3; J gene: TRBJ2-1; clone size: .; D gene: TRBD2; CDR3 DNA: TGTGCCATCAGCCCTTTAGCGGGGGACTACAATGAGCAGTTCTTC; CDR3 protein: CAISPLAGDYNEQFF
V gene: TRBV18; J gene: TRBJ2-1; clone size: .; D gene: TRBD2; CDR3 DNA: TGTGCCAGCTCACCTCAAGCGGGAGGGGATTACAATGAGCAGTTCTTC; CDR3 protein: CASSPQAGGDYNEQFF
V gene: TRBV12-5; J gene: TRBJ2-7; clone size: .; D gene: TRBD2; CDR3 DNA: TGTGCTAGTGGACCCCTAGCGGGGGGGACCTACGAGCAGTACTTC; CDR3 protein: CASGPLAGGTYEQYF
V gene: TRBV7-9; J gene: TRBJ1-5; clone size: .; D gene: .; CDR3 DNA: TGTGCCAGCAGCTTGGGGGGGCTCCTAAATCAGCCCCAGCATTTT; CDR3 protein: CASSLGGLLNQPQHF
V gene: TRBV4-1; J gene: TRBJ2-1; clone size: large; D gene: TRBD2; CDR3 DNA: TGCGCCAGCAGCCCGTCTGGACTAGCGCCGACTAATGAGCAGTTCTTC; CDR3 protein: CASSPSGLAPTNEQFF
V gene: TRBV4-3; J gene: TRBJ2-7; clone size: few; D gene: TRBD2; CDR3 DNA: TGCGCCAGCAGCCCCGGGACTAGCGGGACCCTCTACGAGCAGTACTTC; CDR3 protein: CASSPGTSGTLYEQYF
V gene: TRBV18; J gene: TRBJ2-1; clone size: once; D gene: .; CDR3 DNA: TGTGCCAGCTCACCACCCCACAACTACAATGAGCAGTTCTTC; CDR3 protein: CASSPPHNYNEQFF
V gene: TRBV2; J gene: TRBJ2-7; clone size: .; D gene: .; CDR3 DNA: TGTGCCAGCAGTCCGGGGCTCGCGGGGTCCTACGAGCAGTACTTC; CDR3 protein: CASSPGLAGSYEQYF
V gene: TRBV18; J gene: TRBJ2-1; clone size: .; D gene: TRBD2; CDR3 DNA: TGTGCCAGCTCACCGATGGCGGGGGGGCTGGTCGGTGAGCAGTTCTTC; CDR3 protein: CASSPMAGGLVGEQFF
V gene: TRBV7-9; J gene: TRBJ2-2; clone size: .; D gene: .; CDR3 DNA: TGTGCCAGCAGCTCGACCGGGGAGCTGTTTTTT; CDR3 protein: CASSSTGELFF
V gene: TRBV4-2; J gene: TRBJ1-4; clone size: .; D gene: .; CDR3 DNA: TGTGCCAGCAGGGAACAGGGCCCCAATGAAAAACTGTTTTTT; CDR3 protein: CASREQGPNEKLFF
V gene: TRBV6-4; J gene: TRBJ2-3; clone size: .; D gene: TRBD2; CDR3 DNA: TGTGCCAGCAGTGACTCGGGACTAGCCACAGATACGCAGTATTTT; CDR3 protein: CASSDSGLATDTQYF
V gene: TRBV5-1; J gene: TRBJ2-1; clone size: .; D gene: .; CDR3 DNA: TGCGCCAGCAGCCCGGTCGGCGGAAGCTCCTACAATGAGCAGTTCTTC; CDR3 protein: CASSPVGGSSYNEQFF
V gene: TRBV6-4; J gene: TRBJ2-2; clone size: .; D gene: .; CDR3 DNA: TGTGCCAGCAGTGAAGGACAGTCAACCGGGGAGCTGTTTTTT; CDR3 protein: CASSEGQSTGELFF
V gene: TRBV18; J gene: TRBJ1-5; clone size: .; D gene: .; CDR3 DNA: TGTGCCAGCTCACCCGGGGGGATATATCAGCCCCAGCATTTT; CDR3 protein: CASSPGGIYQPQHF
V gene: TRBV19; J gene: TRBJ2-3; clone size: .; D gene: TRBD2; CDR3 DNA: TGTGCCAGTAGTGCGGGGGGGCGGGATACGCAGTATTTT; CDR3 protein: CASSAGGRDTQYF
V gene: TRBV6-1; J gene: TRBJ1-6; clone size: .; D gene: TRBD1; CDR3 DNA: TGTGCCAGCATGGGGACAGGGGTATCACCCCTCCACTTT; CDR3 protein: CASMGTGVSPLHF
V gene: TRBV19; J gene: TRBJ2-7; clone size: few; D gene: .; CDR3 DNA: TGTGCCGATGGGGGAGGTGGGGGATACGAGCAGTACTTC; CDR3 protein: CADGGGGGYEQYF
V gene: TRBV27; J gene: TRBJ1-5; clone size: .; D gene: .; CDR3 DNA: TGTGCCAGCAGCGATCGGACATATAGCAATCAGCCCCAGCATTTT; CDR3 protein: CASSDRTYSNQPQHF
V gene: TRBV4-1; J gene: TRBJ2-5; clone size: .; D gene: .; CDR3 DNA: TGCGCCAGCAGCCAAGGACAGGGGAGGGACAAAGAGACCCAGTACTTC; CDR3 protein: CASSQGQGRDKETQYF
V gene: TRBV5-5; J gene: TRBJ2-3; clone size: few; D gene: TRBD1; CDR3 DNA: TGTGCCAGCAGCTTGTGGGACAGGGTGGCAGATACGCAGTATTTT; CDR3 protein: CASSLWDRVADTQYF
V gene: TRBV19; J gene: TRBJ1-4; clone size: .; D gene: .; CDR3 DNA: TGTGCCAGTAGTAGGACCGGGGCAACTAATGAAAAACTGTTTTTT; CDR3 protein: CASSRTGATNEKLFF
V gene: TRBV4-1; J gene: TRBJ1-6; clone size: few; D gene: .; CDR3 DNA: TGCGCCAGCAGCCAAGCTCTTACCCTCGAGTCACCCCTCCACTTT; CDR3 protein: CASSQALTLESPLHF
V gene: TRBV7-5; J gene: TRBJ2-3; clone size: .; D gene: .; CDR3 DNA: TGTGCCAGAGTACTATCCCACCTCGGTACGCAGTATTTT; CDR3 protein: CARVLSHLGTQYF
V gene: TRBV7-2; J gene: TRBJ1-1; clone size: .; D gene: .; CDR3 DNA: TGTGCCAGCAGGGACATGGCCTCGAGTACTGAAGCTTTCTTT; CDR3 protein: CASRDMASSTEAFF
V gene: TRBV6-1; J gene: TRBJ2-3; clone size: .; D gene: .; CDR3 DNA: TGTGCCAGCGGGAGGACTCCGGGGTCCACAGATACGCAGTATTTT; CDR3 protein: CASGRTPGSTDTQYF
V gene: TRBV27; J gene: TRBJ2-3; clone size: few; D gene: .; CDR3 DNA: TGTGCCAGCAGTTTCGACGGTGGACTAATAGCGTCAGATACGCAGTATTTT; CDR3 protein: CASSFDGGLIASDTQYF
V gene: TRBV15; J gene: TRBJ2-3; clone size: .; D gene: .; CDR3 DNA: TGTGCCACCAGCAGAGACCTTATTAGGAGGCTAGCTTACACAGATACGCAGTATTTT; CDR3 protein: CATSRDLIRRLAYTDTQYF
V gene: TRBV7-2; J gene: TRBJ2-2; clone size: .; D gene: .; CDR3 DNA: TGTGCCAGCAGTCTCGGGAGATGGGTGGCCGGGGAGCTGTTTTTT; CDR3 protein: CASSLGRWVAGELFF
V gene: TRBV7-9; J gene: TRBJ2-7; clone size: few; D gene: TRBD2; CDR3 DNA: TGTGCCAGCAGCTACTCTAGCGGGAAAGCCTACGAGCAGTACTTC; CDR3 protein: CASSYSSGKAYEQYF
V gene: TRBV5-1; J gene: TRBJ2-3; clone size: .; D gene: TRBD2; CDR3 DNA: TGCGCCAGCAGCTTGGTACTAGCGGGAGAAACTAGCACAGATACGCAGTATTTT; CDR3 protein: CASSLVLAGETSTDTQYF
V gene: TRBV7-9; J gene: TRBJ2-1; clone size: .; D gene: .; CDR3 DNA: TGTGCCAGCAGCCAGACCCGGGAGCTCCACAATGAGCAGTTCTTC; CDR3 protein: CASSQTRELHNEQFF
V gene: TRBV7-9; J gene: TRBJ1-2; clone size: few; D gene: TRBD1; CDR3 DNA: TGTGCCAGCAGCTCGACAGGGAATGGCTACACCTTC; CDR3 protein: CASSSTGNGYTF
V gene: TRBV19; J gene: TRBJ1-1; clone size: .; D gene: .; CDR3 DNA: TGTGCCAGTAGCCTCGGGTCGAACACTGAAGCTTTCTTT; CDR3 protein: CASSLGSNTEAFF
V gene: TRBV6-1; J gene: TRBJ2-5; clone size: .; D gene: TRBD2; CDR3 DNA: TGTGCCAGCAGTGAGGTTGGCGGGGGGGCCAAAGAGACCCAGTACTTC; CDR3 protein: CASSEVGGGAKETQYF
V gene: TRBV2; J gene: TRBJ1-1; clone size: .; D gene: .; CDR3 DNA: TGTGCCAGCAAAGGGGGGGGGAACACTGAAGCTTTCTTT; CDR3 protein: CASKGGGNTEAFF
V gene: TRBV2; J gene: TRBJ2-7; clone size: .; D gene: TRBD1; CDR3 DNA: TGTGCCACCATAACGCGTCAGGGGGTAAATTACGAGCAGTACTTC; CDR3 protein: CATITRQGVNYEQYF
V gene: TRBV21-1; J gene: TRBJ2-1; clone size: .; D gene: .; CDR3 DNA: TGTGCCAGCAGCAAAAGTATCCACCCGGCCAGGGGGAGATACAATGAGCAGTTCTTC; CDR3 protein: CASSKSIHPARGRYNEQFF
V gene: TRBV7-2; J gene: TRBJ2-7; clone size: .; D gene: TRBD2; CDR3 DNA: TGTGCCAGCAGCTTACGGGGGACTAGCGGGGCCCTATACTACGAGCAGTACTTC; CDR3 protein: CASSLRGTSGALYYEQYF
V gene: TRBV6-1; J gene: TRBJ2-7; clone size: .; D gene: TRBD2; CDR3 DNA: TGTGCCAGCAGTGAAAAGCTAGCGGGAGGTTGGGGGGTCCCCTACGAGCAGTACTTC; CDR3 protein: CASSEKLAGGWGVPYEQYF
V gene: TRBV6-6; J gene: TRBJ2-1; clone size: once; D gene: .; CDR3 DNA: TGTGCCAGCACCGAAGGGGGAGTTGGGTACAATGAGCAGTTCTTC; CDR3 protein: CASTEGGVGYNEQFF
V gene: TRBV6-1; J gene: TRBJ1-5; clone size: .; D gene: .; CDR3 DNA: TGTGCCAGCAGGACAGTTAATCAGCCCCAGCATTTT; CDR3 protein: CASRTVNQPQHF
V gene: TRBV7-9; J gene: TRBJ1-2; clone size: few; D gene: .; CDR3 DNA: TGTGCCAGCAGCTTGCGGGGTTCGAACTATGGCTACACCTTC; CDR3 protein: CASSLRGSNYGYTF
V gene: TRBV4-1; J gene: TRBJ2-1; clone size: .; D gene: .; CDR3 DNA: TGCGCCAGCAGCCAAGAAATGGTGTGGCGGAATGAGCAGTTCTTC; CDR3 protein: CASSQEMVWRNEQFF
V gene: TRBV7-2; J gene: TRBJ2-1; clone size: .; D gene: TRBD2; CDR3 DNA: TGTGCCAGCAGCTCGCGGTGGACTAGCGGATACAATGAGCAGTTCTTC; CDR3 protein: CASSSRWTSGYNEQFF
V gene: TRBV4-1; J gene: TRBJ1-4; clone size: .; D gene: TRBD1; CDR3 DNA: TGCGCCAGCAGCCCACTGCCCGGGACAGGGAGGGAACCTAATGAAAAACTGTTTTTT; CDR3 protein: CASSPLPGTGREPNEKLFF
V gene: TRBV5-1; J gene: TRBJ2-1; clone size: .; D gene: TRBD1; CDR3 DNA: TGCGCCAGCAGCTTGCGGTCGCCTGACAGGGCTTTAGGCAATGAGCAGTTCTTC; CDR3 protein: CASSLRSPDRALGNEQFF
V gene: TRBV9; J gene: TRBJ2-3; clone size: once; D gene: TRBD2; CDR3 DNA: TGTGCCAGCAGCCTCCCCGGGGGAGGGCCTTCGGATACGCAGTATTTT; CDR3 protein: CASSLPGGGPSDTQYF
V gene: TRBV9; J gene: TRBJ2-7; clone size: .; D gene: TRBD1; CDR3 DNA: TGTGCCAGCAAAAGGCCCCCAGGGGGCTACGAGCAGTACTTC; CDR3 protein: CASKRPPGGYEQYF
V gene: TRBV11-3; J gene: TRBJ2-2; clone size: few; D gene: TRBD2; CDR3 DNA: TGTGCCAGCAGCAGAGGGAGGGTGAACACCGGGGAGCTGTTTTTT; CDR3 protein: CASSRGRVNTGELFF